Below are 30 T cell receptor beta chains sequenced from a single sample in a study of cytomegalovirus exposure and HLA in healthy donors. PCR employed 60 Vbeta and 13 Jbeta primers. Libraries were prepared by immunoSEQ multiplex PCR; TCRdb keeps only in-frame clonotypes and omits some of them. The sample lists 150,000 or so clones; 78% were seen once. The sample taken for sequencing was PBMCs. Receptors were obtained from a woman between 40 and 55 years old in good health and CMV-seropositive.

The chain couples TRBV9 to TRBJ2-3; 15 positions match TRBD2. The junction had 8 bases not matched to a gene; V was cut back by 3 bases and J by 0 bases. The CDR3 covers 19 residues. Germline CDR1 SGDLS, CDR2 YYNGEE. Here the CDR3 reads CASSAGAGLAGGSTDTQYF. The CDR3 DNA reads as TGTGCCAGCAGCGCTGGAGCGGGACTAGCGGGGGGTAGCACAGATACGCAGTATTTT.

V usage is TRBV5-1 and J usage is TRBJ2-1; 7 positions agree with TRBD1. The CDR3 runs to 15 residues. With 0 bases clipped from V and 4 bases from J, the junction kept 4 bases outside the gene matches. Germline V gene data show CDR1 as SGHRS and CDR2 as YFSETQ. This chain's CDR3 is CASSLAGTEYNEQFF. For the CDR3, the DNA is TGCGCCAGCAGCTTGGCAGGGACAGAATACAATGAGCAGTTCTTC.

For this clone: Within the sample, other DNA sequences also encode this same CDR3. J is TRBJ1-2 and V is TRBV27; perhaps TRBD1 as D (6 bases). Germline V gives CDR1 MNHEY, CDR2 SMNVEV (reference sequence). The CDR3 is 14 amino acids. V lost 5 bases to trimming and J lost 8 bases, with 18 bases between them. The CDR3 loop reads CASSAQGGTGGYTF. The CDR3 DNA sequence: TGTGCCAGCAGTGCCCAAGGGGGTACTGGCGGCTACACCTTC.

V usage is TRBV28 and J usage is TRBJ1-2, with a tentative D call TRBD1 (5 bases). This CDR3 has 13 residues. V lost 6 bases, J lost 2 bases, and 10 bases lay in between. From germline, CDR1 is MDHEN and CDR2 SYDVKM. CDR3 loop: CASSDSVNYGYTF. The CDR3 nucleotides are TGTGCCAGCAGCGACAGCGTAAACTATGGCTACACCTTC.

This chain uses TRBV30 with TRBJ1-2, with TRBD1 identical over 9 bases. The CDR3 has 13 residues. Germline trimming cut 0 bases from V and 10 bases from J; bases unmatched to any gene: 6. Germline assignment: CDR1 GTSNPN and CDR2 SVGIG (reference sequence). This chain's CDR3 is CAWSVYRGQDYTF. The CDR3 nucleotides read TGTGCCTGGAGTGTATACAGGGGGCAGGACTACACCTTC.

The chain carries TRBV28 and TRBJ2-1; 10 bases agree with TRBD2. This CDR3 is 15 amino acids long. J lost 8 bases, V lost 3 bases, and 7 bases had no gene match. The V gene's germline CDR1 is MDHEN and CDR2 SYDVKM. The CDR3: CASSFESGGDHEQFF. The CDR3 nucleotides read TGTGCCAGCAGTTTTGAGAGCGGGGGGGATCATGAGCAGTTCTTC.

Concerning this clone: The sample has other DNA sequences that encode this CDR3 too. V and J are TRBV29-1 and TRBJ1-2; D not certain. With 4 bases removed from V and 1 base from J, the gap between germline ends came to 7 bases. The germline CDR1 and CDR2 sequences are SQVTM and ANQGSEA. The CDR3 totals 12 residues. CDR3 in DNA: TGCAGCGTTGCGCAGGTTAACTATGGCTACACCTTC. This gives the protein CSVAQVNYGYTF.

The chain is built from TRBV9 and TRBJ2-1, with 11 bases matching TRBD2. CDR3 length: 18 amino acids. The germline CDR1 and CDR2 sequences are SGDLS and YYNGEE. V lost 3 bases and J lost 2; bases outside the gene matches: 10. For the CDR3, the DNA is TGTGCCAGCAGCGCCGGGACTAGCGGTTGGGGCCCCTACAATGAGCAGTTCTTC. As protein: CASSAGTSGWGPYNEQFF.

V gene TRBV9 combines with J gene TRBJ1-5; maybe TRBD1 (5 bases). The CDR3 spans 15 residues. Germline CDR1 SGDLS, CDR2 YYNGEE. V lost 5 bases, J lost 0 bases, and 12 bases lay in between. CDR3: CASSTQGHSNQPQHF. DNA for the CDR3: TGTGCCAGCAGTACGCAGGGCCATAGCAATCAGCCCCAGCATTTT.

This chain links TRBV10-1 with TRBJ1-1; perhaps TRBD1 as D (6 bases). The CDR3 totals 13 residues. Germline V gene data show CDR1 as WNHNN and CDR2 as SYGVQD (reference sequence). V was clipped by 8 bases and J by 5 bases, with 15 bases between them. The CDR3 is CASQQGWETEAFF. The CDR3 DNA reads TGCGCCAGCCAACAGGGATGGGAGACTGAAGCTTTCTTT.

Here the CDR3 reads CASSFERMYTDTQYF. The CDR3 bases are TGTGCCAGCAGCTTCGAGCGGATGTACACAGATACGCAGTATTTT. This sequence joins TRBV7-9 and TRBJ2-3, with D perhaps TRBD2 (5 bases). CDR3 length: 15 amino acids. V dropped 3 bases and J dropped 2 bases, with 12 bases sitting between them. Germline V gives CDR1 SEHNR, CDR2 FQNEAQ (reference sequence). The full variable domain, with the rest looked up from reference TRBV7-9 and TRBJ2-3, is DTGVSQNPRHKITKRGQNVTFRCDPISEHNRLYWYRQTLGQGPEFLTYFQNEAQLEKSRLLSDRFSAERPKGSFSTLEIQRTEQGDSAMYLCASSFERMYTDTQYFGPGTRLTVL.

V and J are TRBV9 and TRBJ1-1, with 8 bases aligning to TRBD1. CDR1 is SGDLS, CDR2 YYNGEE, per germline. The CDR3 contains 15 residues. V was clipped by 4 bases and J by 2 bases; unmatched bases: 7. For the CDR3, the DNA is TGTGCCAGCAGCTCTCACAGGGGGGGCAACACTGAAGCTTTCTTT. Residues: CASSSHRGGNTEAFF.

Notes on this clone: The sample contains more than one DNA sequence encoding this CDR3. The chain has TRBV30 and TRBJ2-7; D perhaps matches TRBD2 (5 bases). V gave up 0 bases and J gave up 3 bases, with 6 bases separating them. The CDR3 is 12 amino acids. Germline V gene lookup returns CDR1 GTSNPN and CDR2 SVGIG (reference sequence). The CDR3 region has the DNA TGTGCCTGGAGTGTACGGGGCTACGAGCAGTACTTC. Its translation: CAWSVRGYEQYF.

CDR3: CASSTTSVQETQYF. CDR3 bases: TGTGCCAGTAGTACCACCAGCGTGCAAGAGACCCAGTACTTC. J is TRBJ2-5 and V is TRBV19; unclear D gene. Deletions cut 4 bases from V and 2 bases from J, with 11 bases between. CDR1 and CDR2 from the germline V gene are LNHDA and SQIVND (reference sequence). The CDR3 covers 14 residues.

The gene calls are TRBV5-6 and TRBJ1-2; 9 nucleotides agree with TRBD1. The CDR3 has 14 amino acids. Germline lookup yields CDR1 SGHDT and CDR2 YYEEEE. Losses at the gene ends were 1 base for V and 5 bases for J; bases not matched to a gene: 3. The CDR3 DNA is TGTGCCAGCAGCTTGAGCGGACAGGGGTATGGCTACACCTTC. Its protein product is CASSLSGQGYGYTF.

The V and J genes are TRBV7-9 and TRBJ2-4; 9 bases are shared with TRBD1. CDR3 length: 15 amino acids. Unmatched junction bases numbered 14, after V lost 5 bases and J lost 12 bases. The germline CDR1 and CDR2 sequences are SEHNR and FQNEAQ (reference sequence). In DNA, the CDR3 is TGTGCCAGCAGCCAATTCGGACAGGGGAAAAATAGTCAGTACTTC. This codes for CASSQFGQGKNSQYF.

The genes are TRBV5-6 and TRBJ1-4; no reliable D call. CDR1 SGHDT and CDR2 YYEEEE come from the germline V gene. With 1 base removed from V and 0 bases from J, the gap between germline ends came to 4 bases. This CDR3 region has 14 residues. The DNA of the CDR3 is TGTGCCAGCAGCTTGACAGCAACTAATGAAAAACTGTTTTTT. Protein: CASSLTATNEKLFF.

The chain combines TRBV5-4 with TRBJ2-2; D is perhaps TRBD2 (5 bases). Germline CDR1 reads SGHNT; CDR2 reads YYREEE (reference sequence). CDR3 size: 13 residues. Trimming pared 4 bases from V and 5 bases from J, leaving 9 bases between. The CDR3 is CASSEGPTGELFF. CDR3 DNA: TGTGCCAGCAGCGAGGGCCCGACCGGGGAGCTGTTTTTT.

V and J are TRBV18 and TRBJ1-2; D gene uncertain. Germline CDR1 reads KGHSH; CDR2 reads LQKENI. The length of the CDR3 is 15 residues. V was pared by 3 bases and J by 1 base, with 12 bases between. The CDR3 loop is CASSPSQTINYGYTF. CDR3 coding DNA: TGTGCCAGCTCACCCTCACAGACTATTAACTATGGCTACACCTTC.

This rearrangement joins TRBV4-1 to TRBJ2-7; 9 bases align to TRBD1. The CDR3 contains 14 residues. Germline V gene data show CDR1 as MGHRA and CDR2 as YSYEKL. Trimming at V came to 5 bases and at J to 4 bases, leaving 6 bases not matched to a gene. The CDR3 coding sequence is TGCGCCAGCAGCTATCGGACAGGGGATTACGAGCAGTACTTC. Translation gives CASSYRTGDYEQYF.

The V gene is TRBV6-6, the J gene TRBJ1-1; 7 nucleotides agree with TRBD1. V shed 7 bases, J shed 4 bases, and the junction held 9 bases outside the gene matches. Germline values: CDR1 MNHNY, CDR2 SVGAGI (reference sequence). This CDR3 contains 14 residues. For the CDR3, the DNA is TGTGCCAGCACCACGACAGGGCAGGGCACTGAAGCTTTCTTT. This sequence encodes CASTTTGQGTEAFF.

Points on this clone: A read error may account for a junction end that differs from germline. The CDR3 coding sequence is TGTGCCAGCAGTTTGGGCCCAGGACAGCCGTGGAATTTT. Its translation is CASSLGPGQPWNF. The rearrangement links TRBV27 to TRBJ1-5, with D tentatively TRBD1 (6 bases). This CDR3 is built from 13 residues. Germline V gene lookup returns CDR1 MNHEY and CDR2 SMNVEV (reference sequence).

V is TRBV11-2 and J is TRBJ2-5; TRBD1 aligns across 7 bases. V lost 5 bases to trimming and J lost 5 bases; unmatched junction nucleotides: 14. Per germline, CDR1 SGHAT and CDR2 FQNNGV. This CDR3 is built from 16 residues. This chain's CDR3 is CASSPPGTASGETQYF. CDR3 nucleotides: TGTGCCAGCAGCCCGCCCGGGACAGCCAGTGGGGAGACCCAGTACTTC.

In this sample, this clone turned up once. Here the CDR3 reads CASSEAPSGYGYTF. The CDR3 region has the DNA TGTGCCAGCAGTGAAGCGCCCAGTGGCTATGGCTACACCTTC. The chain couples TRBV6-1 to TRBJ1-2; D not resolved. The CDR3 extends over 14 amino acids. V lost 0 bases and J lost 4, with 9 bases in between. In germline, CDR1 is MNHNS, CDR2 SASEGT.

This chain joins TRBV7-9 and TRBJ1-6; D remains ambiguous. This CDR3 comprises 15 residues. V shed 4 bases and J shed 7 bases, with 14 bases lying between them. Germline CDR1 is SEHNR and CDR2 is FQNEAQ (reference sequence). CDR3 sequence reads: CASSSSGMGNSPLHF. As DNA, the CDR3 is TGTGCCAGCAGCTCCTCGGGGATGGGAAATTCACCCCTCCACTTT.

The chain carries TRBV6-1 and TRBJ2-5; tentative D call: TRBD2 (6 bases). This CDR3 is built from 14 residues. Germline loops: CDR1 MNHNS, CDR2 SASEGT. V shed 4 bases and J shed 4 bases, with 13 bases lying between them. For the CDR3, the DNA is TGTGCCAGCAGTGGGGTACTAGCATCAGAGACCCAGTACTTC. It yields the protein CASSGVLASETQYF.

The CDR3 region has the DNA TGCGCCAGCAGCCCCCAGAGGGATGTGAGGGAGACCCAGTACTTC. Translation: CASSPQRDVRETQYF. The chain is built from TRBV5-1 and TRBJ2-5; a weak D match, TRBD2 (5 bases). Germline V gene sequence: CDR1 SGHRS, CDR2 YFSETQ. The CDR3 covers 15 residues. V lost 4 bases and J 5 bases, leaving 18 bases between the germline ends.

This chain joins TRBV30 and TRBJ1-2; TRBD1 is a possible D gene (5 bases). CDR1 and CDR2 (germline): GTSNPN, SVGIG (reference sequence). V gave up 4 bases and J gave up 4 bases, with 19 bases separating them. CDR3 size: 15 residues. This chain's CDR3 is CAWMPGRGRAYGYTF. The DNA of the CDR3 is TGTGCCTGGATGCCTGGTAGGGGCAGGGCCTATGGCTACACCTTC.

In DNA form, the CDR3 reads TGTGCCAGCAGCGGGGACAGGACACTTTCCTACAATGAGCAGTTCTTC. This gives the protein CASSGDRTLSYNEQFF. The chain uses TRBV2 and TRBJ2-1, with 8 bases aligning to TRBD1. The CDR3 sequence is 16 residues long. Germline loops: CDR1 SNHLY, CDR2 FYNNEI. V was pared by 6 bases and J by 1 base, with 8 bases of the junction left unmatched.

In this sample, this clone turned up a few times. Here the CDR3 DNA reads TGTGCCAGCAGCTTGGTAACTGGGCTCCACACTGAAGCTTTCTTT. Protein sequence: CASSLVTGLHTEAFF. The rearrangement uses TRBV5-4 and TRBJ1-1; D is unresolved. The CDR3 runs 15 residues. The V end lost 0 bases, the J end lost 3 bases, and 12 bases lay between the germline ends. Germline V gene sequence: CDR1 SGHNT, CDR2 YYREEE (reference sequence).